These T cell receptor beta chains were read from a single sample in a study of blood T cell repertoires in COVID-19. Only in-frame clones appear in the TCRdb table, and some are missing; sequencing was by immunoSEQ multiplex PCR. The sample has nearly 200,000 clones, 80% to 85% seen once. The specimen sequenced was PBMCs or T cells enriched from blood (not recorded which). The receptors were sampled from a man aged 35 to 55 who had recovered from COVID-19. Both conserved end residues are part of each CDR3. The D gene is left open where the match is weak. Where a row states a size, it is once, few, many or the class of an expanded clone; other rows omit it.

clone size: .
V gene: TRBV30
D gene: TRBD1
J gene: TRBJ1-6
CDR3 DNA: TGTGCCTGGAGCGGGACAGGGGCTCCCCTCCACTTT
CDR3 protein: CAWSGTGAPLHF

clone size: .
V gene: TRBV25-1
D gene: .
J gene: TRBJ1-2
CDR3 DNA: TGTGCCAGCAGTGAAACAGGGTTCTATGGCTACACCTTC
CDR3 protein: CASSETGFYGYTF

clone size: once
V gene: TRBV4-2
D gene: .
J gene: TRBJ1-6
CDR3 DNA: TGTGCCAGCAGCCAATCGCCAGGTTCACCCCTCCACTTT
CDR3 protein: CASSQSPGSPLHF

clone size: .
V gene: TRBV2
D gene: .
J gene: TRBJ1-1
CDR3 DNA: TGTGCCAGCAGTGAGGGGACAAGGAACACTGAAGCTTTCTTT
CDR3 protein: CASSEGTRNTEAFF

clone size: .
V gene: TRBV30
D gene: .
J gene: TRBJ2-7
CDR3 DNA: TGTGCCTGGAGGGGGAGGGGGACAGGAGCCTACGAGCAGTACTTC
CDR3 protein: CAWRGRGTGAYEQYF

clone size: .
V gene: TRBV6-5
D gene: .
J gene: TRBJ1-1
CDR3 DNA: TGTGCCAGCAGTTACCAGAAAAACACTGAAGCTTTCTTT
CDR3 protein: CASSYQKNTEAFF

clone size: .
V gene: TRBV10-1
D gene: .
J gene: TRBJ2-1
CDR3 DNA: TGCGCCAGCAGTGATGACATAGAGCAGTTCTTC
CDR3 protein: CASSDDIEQFF

clone size: .
V gene: TRBV19
D gene: .
J gene: TRBJ2-4
CDR3 DNA: TGTGCCAGTAGTATCGGCCGGACCCGCCCAGGGGACATTCAGTACTTC
CDR3 protein: CASSIGRTRPGDIQYF

clone size: .
V gene: TRBV6-5
D gene: TRBD2
J gene: TRBJ2-3
CDR3 DNA: TGTGCCAGCACTAATAGCGGGGGGGCTCTGAATACGCAGTATTTT
CDR3 protein: CASTNSGGALNTQYF

clone size: .
V gene: TRBV21-1
D gene: .
J gene: TRBJ1-1
CDR3 DNA: TGTGCCAGCAGCAGAGGGGGCACGGGACAGGGGGCTTCGAACACTGAAGCTTTCTTT
CDR3 protein: CASSRGGTGQGASNTEAFF

clone size: .
V gene: TRBV29-1
D gene: .
J gene: TRBJ1-1
CDR3 DNA: TGCAGCGGGGACTGGGGTACATCTGAAGCTTTCTTT
CDR3 protein: CSGDWGTSEAFF

clone size: .
V gene: TRBV10-1
D gene: TRBD1
J gene: TRBJ2-2
CDR3 DNA: TGCGCCAGCAGTACGGGACAGGGGGCCGTCGGGGAGCTGTTTTTT
CDR3 protein: CASSTGQGAVGELFF

clone size: many
V gene: TRBV5-8
D gene: TRBD2
J gene: TRBJ2-7
CDR3 DNA: TGTGCCAGCACCAATAGCGGGGGTGCCTACGAGCAGTACTTC
CDR3 protein: CASTNSGGAYEQYF

clone size: once
V gene: TRBV18
D gene: .
J gene: TRBJ1-1
CDR3 DNA: TGTGCCAGCTCACCCGTGAAGGTAGGGGTCGGGAACACTGAAGCTTTCTTT
CDR3 protein: CASSPVKVGVGNTEAFF

clone size: .
V gene: TRBV7-8
D gene: .
J gene: TRBJ2-5
CDR3 DNA: TGTGCCAGCAGCTTAGGTCCGTACCAAGAGACCCAGTACTTC
CDR3 protein: CASSLGPYQETQYF

clone size: .
V gene: TRBV7-2
D gene: TRBD1
J gene: TRBJ1-1
CDR3 DNA: TGTGCCAGCAGCTTCACAGGGGGCACTGAAGCTTTCTTT
CDR3 protein: CASSFTGGTEAFF

clone size: .
V gene: TRBV20-1
D gene: TRBD1
J gene: TRBJ1-2
CDR3 DNA: TGCAGTGCTAGTGGCAGGGGGGACTATGGCTACACCTTC
CDR3 protein: CSASGRGDYGYTF

clone size: .
V gene: TRBV11-2
D gene: .
J gene: TRBJ1-1
CDR3 DNA: TGTGCCAGCAGCTTAGAGGGGGGTGAATGGTCTGAAGCTTTCTTT
CDR3 protein: CASSLEGGEWSEAFF

clone size: .
V gene: TRBV7-9
D gene: TRBD1
J gene: TRBJ1-5
CDR3 DNA: TGTGCCAGCAGCTCTGGACAGGGGGGACTAACCAATCAGCCCCAGCATTTT
CDR3 protein: CASSSGQGGLTNQPQHF

clone size: .
V gene: TRBV6-6
D gene: TRBD1
J gene: TRBJ1-2
CDR3 DNA: TGTGCCGCTTCAGGGGGAGCCTATGGCTACACCTTC
CDR3 protein: CAASGGAYGYTF

clone size: .
V gene: TRBV5-1
D gene: .
J gene: TRBJ1-2
CDR3 DNA: TGCGCCAGCAGCCGGGGGGCGAACTATGGCTACACCTTC
CDR3 protein: CASSRGANYGYTF

clone size: .
V gene: TRBV10-3
D gene: TRBD1
J gene: TRBJ2-5
CDR3 DNA: TGTGCCATTACCAGGGGGCTGGGAGAGACCCAGTACTTC
CDR3 protein: CAITRGLGETQYF

clone size: .
V gene: TRBV27
D gene: TRBD1
J gene: TRBJ1-1
CDR3 DNA: TGTGCCAGCAGTTTTAGAGGGGGCCACACTGAAGCTTTCTTT
CDR3 protein: CASSFRGGHTEAFF

clone size: .
V gene: TRBV6-5
D gene: TRBD1
J gene: TRBJ2-7
CDR3 DNA: TGTGCCAGCAGTTACGGGGTTTGGGACAGGGGCGAGCAGTACTTC
CDR3 protein: CASSYGVWDRGEQYF

clone size: .
V gene: TRBV7-2
D gene: .
J gene: TRBJ1-2
CDR3 DNA: TGTGCCAGCAGCTTAGCCGACAGCGGGGGGGGTTTCGGCTACACCTTC
CDR3 protein: CASSLADSGGGFGYTF

clone size: .
V gene: TRBV19
D gene: .
J gene: TRBJ2-2
CDR3 DNA: TGTGCCACCGACAGCGACAACACCGGGGAGCTGTTTTTT
CDR3 protein: CATDSDNTGELFF

clone size: .
V gene: TRBV4-2
D gene: TRBD2
J gene: TRBJ2-7
CDR3 DNA: TGTGCCAGCAGCCAAAGACTAGCGGGGGGGAGCCCCTACGAGCAGTACTTC
CDR3 protein: CASSQRLAGGSPYEQYF

clone size: .
V gene: TRBV20-1
D gene: TRBD1
J gene: TRBJ2-3
CDR3 DNA: TGCAGTGCTAGTGATCCGCAGGGGGATGATACGCAGTATTTT
CDR3 protein: CSASDPQGDDTQYF

clone size: .
V gene: TRBV6-2/TRBV6-3
D gene: .
J gene: TRBJ2-4
CDR3 DNA: TGTGCCAGCAGTTACTCGCTGCCAGATGGCAAAAACATTCAGTACTTC
CDR3 protein: CASSYSLPDGKNIQYF

clone size: .
V gene: TRBV24-1
D gene: TRBD1
J gene: TRBJ2-1
CDR3 DNA: TGTGCCACCAGTGGTGGACAGGGCAAGCGCGGGTACAATGAGCAGTTCTTC
CDR3 protein: CATSGGQGKRGYNEQFF

clone size: .
V gene: TRBV7-2
D gene: .
J gene: TRBJ1-1
CDR3 DNA: TGTGCCAGCAGCCCAGGCCCCGGGAACACTGAAGCTTTCTTT
CDR3 protein: CASSPGPGNTEAFF

clone size: many
V gene: TRBV7-8
D gene: .
J gene: TRBJ1-1
CDR3 DNA: TGTGCCAGCAGCTTAGATACACCCGGACAGCGCCGTCGGAACACTGAAGCTTTCTTT
CDR3 protein: CASSLDTPGQRRRNTEAFF

clone size: .
V gene: TRBV2
D gene: .
J gene: TRBJ2-3
CDR3 DNA: TGTGCCAGCAGTGACCTGGCAGGGGGGAGAGATACGCAGTATTTT
CDR3 protein: CASSDLAGGRDTQYF

clone size: .
V gene: TRBV6-5
D gene: .
J gene: TRBJ1-6
CDR3 DNA: TGTGCCAGCAGTTACAAGAGCTCCTATAATTCACCCCTCCACTTT
CDR3 protein: CASSYKSSYNSPLHF

clone size: .
V gene: TRBV11-1
D gene: .
J gene: TRBJ2-7
CDR3 DNA: TGTGCCAGCAGCTTAGAACGGTCCAACCTCTTCTACGAGCAGTACTTC
CDR3 protein: CASSLERSNLFYEQYF

clone size: .
V gene: TRBV5-6
D gene: TRBD1
J gene: TRBJ2-3
CDR3 DNA: TGTGCCAGCAGCTTACAGGGGTCCACAGATACGCAGTATTTT
CDR3 protein: CASSLQGSTDTQYF

clone size: .
V gene: TRBV7-2
D gene: .
J gene: TRBJ1-6
CDR3 DNA: TGTGCCAGCAGCTTATCCTTCCAGCCTGGGCGGAGGGAGTTT
CDR3 protein: CASSLSFQPGRREF

clone size: .
V gene: TRBV19
D gene: .
J gene: TRBJ1-1
CDR3 DNA: TGTGCCAGTAGTATCCAGGGAGGGACTGAAGCTTTCTTT
CDR3 protein: CASSIQGGTEAFF

clone size: .
V gene: TRBV11-1
D gene: .
J gene: TRBJ2-1
CDR3 DNA: TGTGCCAGCAGCGTAGGACTGACCCTGTACAATGAGCAGTTCTTC
CDR3 protein: CASSVGLTLYNEQFF

clone size: .
V gene: TRBV7-2
D gene: .
J gene: TRBJ1-6
CDR3 DNA: TGTGCCAGCAGCTTTTGGGGCGGGAATAATTCACCCCTCCACTTT
CDR3 protein: CASSFWGGNNSPLHF

clone size: .
V gene: TRBV2
D gene: TRBD1
J gene: TRBJ2-5
CDR3 DNA: TGTGCCAGCAGGCCCGGGACAGGGGTCGAGACCCAGTACTTC
CDR3 protein: CASRPGTGVETQYF